The table lists the clone carrying this T cell receptor (beta chain) with many counts. Antigen: not known. TCRdb re-analysed the reads in MiXCR, keeping a single row per CDR3 protein. The table records about 400,000 distinct CDR3 sequences, over 15% of them present only once. This CDR3 contains 14 residues. Deletions cut 5 bases from V and 6 bases from J, with 14 bases between. CDR1 and CDR2 (germline): SGHVS, FQNEAQ. These data belong to a study of T cell repertoires in cytomegalovirus infection. Study overall: The public TCR beta signatures pointed to both CMV infection and matching HLA type.

Overall study findings and caveats: CMV carriers having the relevant HLA were flagged by cumulative public TCR beta family frequency. In two of eight donors, the top clonotype was HLA-C-restricted CMV-specific.

Sequencing was performed on PBMCs. The sequence derives from a human donor in good health (CMV status not recorded). Some clones in this sample may be carry-over from other donors' samples. The chain combines TRBV7-8 with TRBJ2-1, with D possibly TRBD2 on 5 matching bases. The CDR3 DNA follows: TGTGCCAGCAGCAAGCACCTGGACTCCAATGAGCAGTTCTTC. It is translated as CASSKHLDSNEQFF.